The entry below gives a single T cell receptor beta chain sequence along with its context. The antigen remains unidentified. The record originates from a study of immune evolution from preneoplasia to lung adenocarcinoma. Study-level information: HLA loss of heterozygosity: under 7.5% AIS, about 15% MIA, about 35% ADC, none AAH. Study results and limitations: Top clone frequencies peaked in normal lung, apparently declining through invasive adenocarcinoma. Later-stage lesions seemingly showed higher T cell density and diversity than normal lung.

The CDR3 totals 11 residues. CDR1 is LNHDA, CDR2 SQIVND, per germline (reference sequence). Trimming took off 6 bases at V and 2 bases at J, with 4 bases between the two ends. Assay used: immunoSEQ multiplex PCR; TCRdb lists only in-frame clones, some missing. The repertoire consists of 6,500 to 10,000 clones, with around 83% occurring once and the leading ten covering approximately 2.5%. Resections took place in Japan or China from the mid-2010s to the late 2010s. The chain couples TRBV19 to TRBJ1-1; the D is unclear. Sequencing was performed on FFPE invasive lung adenocarcinoma tissue. The TCR comes from a person aged 50-70 years with lung adenocarcinoma. This CDR3 reads CASRFNTEAFF. The CDR3 DNA is TGTGCCAGTAGATTTAACACTGAAGCTTTCTTT.